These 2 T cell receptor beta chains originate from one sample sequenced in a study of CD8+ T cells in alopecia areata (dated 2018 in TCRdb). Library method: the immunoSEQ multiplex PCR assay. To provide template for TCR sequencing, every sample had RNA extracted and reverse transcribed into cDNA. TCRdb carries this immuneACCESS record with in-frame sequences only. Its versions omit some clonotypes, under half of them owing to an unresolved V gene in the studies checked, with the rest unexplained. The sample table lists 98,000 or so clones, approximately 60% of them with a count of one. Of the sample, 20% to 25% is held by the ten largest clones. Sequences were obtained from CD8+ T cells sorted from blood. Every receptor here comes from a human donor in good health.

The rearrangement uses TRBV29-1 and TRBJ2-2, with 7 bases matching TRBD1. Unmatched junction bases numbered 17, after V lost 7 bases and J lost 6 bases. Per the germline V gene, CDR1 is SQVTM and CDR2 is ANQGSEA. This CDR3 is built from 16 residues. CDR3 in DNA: TGCAGCGCCATTACCGTAGACAGGGTATTATCCGGGGAGCTGTTTTTT. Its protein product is CSAITVDRVLSGELFF.

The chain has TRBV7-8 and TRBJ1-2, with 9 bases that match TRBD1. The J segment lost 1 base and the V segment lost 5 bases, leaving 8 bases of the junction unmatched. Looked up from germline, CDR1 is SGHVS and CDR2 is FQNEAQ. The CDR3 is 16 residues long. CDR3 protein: CASSQGQGWSNYGYTF. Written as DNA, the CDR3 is TGTGCCAGCAGCCAGGGACAGGGCTGGAGTAACTATGGCTACACCTTC.